What follows is one T cell receptor beta chain and its context. The repertoire was sequenced with immunoSEQ multiplex PCR; TCRdb's copy has only in-frame clones and lacks some. Here the sample spans roughly 68,000 clones, roughly 93% being singletons. The CDR3 has 15 amino acids. Trimming at V came to 0 bases and at J to 11 bases, leaving 10 bases not matched to a gene. From germline, CDR1 is SGDLS and CDR2 YYNGEE. These data originate in a study of CD4 T cells in relation to SARS-CoV-2 and coronaviruses. Overall study context: Shared crossreactive spike epitopes were mapped to their HLA restriction.

Before the COVID-19 pandemic, during about 2011-2019, CD4+ T cells were taken from unexposed donors. CD4 enrichment then naive enrichment separated naive from memory CD4+ cells. The J gene is TRBJ1-5, the V gene TRBV9; 8 bases align to TRBD1. The TCR was taken from a human donor in good health. Sequencing was carried out using naive CD4+ T cells from PBMCs. The subset denotes: naive CD4+ T cells isolated by negative enrichment. The chain's CDR3 is CASSVEGTGGSTQHF. CDR3 coding DNA: TGTGCCAGCAGCGTAGAAGGTACAGGGGGATCGACCCAGCATTTT.